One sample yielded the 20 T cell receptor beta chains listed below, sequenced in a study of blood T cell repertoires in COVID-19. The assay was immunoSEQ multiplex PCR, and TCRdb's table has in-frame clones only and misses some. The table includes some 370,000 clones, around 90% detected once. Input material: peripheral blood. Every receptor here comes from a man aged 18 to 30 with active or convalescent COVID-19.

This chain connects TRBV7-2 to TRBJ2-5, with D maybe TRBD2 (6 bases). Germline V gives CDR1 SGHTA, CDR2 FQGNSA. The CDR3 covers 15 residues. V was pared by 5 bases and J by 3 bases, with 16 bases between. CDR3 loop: CASSQGGAREETQYF. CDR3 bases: TGTGCCAGCAGCCAGGGAGGAGCCAGAGAAGAGACCCAGTACTTC.

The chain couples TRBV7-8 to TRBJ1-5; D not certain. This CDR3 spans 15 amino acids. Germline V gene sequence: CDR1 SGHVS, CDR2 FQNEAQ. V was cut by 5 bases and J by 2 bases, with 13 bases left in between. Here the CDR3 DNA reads TGTGCCAGCAGCGAGGAGGGAGGAGGCAATCAGCCCCAGCATTTT. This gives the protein CASSEEGGGNQPQHF. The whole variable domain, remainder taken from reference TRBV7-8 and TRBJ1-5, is GAGVSQSPRYKVAKRGQDVALRCDPISGHVSLFWYQQALGQGPEFLTYFQNEAQLDKSGLPSDRFFAERPEGSVSTLKIQRTQQEDSAVYLCASSEEGGGNQPQHFGDGTRLSIL.

In DNA, the CDR3 is TGTGCCAGCAGCCAGAGGGGCGGGGCTGGCTATGGCTACACCTTC. Protein product: CASSQRGGAGYGYTF. The rearrangement uses TRBV3-1 (or the pseudogene TRBV3-2) and TRBJ1-2; TRBD1 might be the D (5 bases). This CDR3 region has 15 residues. Germline CDR1 is LGHDT and CDR2 is YNNKEL (reference sequence). V lost 3 bases and J lost 4, with 15 bases in between.

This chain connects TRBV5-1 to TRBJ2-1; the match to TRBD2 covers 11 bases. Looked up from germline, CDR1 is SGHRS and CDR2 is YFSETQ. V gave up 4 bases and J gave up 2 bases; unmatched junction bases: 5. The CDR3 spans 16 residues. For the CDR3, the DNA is TGCGCCAGCAGCACTTTAGCGGGGGGGACCTACAATGAGCAGTTCTTC. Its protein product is CASSTLAGGTYNEQFF. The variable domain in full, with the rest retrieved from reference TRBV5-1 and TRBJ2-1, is KAGVTQTPRYLIKTRGQQVTLSCSPISGHRSVSWYQQTPGQGLQFLFEYFSETQRNKGNFPGRFSGRQFSNSRSEMNVSTLELGDSALYLCASSTLAGGTYNEQFFGPGTRLTVL.

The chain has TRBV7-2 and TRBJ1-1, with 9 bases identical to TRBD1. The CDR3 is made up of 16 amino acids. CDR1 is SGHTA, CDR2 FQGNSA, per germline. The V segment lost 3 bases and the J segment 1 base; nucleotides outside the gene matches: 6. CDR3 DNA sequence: TGTGCCAGCAGCTTCCACAGGGGGCAGACGAACACTGAAGCTTTCTTT. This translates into CASSFHRGQTNTEAFF.

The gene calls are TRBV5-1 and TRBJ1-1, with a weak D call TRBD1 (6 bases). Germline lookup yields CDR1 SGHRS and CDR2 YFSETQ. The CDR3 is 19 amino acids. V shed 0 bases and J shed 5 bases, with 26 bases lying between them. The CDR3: CASSLAKTGDGGPWTEAFF. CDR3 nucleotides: TGCGCCAGCAGCTTGGCCAAGACGGGGGACGGGGGGCCCTGGACTGAAGCTTTCTTT.

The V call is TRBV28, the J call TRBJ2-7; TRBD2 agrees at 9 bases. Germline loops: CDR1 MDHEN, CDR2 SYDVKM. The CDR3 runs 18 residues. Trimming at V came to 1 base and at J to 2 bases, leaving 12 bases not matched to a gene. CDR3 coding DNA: TGTGCCAGCAGTTTATACGGAGCCGGGACTAGCAGAACCTACGAGCAGTACTTC. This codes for CASSLYGAGTSRTYEQYF.

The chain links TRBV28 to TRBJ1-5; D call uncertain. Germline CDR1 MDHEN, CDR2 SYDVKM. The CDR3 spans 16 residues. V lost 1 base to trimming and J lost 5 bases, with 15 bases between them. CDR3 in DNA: TGTGCCAGCAGTTTATTGGGCAGGTTAACGGATCAGCCCCAGCATTTT. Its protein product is CASSLLGRLTDQPQHF.

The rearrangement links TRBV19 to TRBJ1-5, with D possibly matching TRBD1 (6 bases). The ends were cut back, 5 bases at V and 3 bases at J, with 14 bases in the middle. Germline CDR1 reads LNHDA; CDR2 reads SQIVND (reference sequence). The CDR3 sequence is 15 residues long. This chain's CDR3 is CASSGPGGPNQPQHF. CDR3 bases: TGTGCCAGTAGTGGGCCCGGGGGGCCCAATCAGCCCCAGCATTTT.

CDR3 bases: TGTGCCAGTAGTATTTTTGTTGGGACAGGGGCGACGGGCAATCAGCCCCAGCATTTT. Amino acids: CASSIFVGTGATGNQPQHF. The chain carries TRBV19 and TRBJ1-5; 10 nucleotides agree with TRBD1. CDR3 length: 19 residues. V lost 3 bases and J lost 2; bases outside the gene matches: 13. Germline CDR1 and CDR2: LNHDA and SQIVND (reference sequence).

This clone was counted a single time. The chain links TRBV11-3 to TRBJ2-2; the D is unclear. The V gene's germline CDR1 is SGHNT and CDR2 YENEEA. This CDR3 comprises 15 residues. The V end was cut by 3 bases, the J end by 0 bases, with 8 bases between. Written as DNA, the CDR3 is TGTGCCAGCAGCTTTGGCAGAACGAACACCGGGGAGCTGTTTTTT. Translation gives CASSFGRTNTGELFF. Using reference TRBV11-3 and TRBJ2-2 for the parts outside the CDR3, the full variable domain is EAGVVQSPRYKIIEKKQPVAFWCNPISGHNTLYWYLQNLGQGPELLIRYENEEAVDDSQLPKDRFSAERLKGVDSTLKIQPAELGDSAVYLCASSFGRTNTGELFFGEGSRLTVL.

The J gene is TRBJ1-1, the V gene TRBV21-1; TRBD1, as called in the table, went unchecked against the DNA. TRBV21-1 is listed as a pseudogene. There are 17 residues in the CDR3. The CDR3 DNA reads TGTGCCAGCAGCACGCCCGGGACAGGGAAATGGAACACTGAAGCTTTCTTT. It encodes CASSTPGTGKWNTEAFF.

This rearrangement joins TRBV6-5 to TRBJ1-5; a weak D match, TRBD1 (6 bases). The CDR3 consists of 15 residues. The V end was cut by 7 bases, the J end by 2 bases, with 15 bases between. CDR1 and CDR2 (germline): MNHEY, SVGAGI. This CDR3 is CASTGGAGGNQPQHF. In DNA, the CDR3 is TGTGCCAGCACGGGGGGGGCAGGGGGCAATCAGCCCCAGCATTTT.

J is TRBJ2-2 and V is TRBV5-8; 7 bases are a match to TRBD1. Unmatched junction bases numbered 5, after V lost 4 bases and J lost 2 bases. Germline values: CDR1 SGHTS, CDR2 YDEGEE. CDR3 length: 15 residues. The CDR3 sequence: CASSPRTGNTGELFF. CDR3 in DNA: TGTGCCAGCAGCCCAAGGACAGGAAACACCGGGGAGCTGTTTTTT.

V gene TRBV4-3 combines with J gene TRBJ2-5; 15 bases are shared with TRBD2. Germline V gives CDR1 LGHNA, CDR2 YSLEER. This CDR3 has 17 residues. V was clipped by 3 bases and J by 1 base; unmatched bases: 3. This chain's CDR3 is CASSQGTSGGPQETQYF. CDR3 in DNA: TGCGCCAGCAGCCAGGGGACTAGCGGGGGGCCCCAAGAGACCCAGTACTTC.

CDR3 bases: TGCAGTCCTCTAGACGGGGACAACCTCCACTTT. Translation: CSPLDGDNLHF. The chain is built from TRBV20-1 and TRBJ1-6; D is perhaps TRBD1 (6 bases). The CDR3 runs 11 residues. The germline V and J ends were trimmed by 8 bases and 15 bases, with 17 bases remaining between them. Germline V gives CDR1 DFQATT, CDR2 SNEGSKA (reference sequence).

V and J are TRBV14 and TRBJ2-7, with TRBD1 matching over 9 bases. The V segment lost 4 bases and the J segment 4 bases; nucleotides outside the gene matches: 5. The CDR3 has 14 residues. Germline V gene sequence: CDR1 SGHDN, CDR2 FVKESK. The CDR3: CASSRQGVVYEQYF. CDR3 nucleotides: TGTGCCAGCAGCCGACAGGGGGTAGTTTACGAGCAGTACTTC.

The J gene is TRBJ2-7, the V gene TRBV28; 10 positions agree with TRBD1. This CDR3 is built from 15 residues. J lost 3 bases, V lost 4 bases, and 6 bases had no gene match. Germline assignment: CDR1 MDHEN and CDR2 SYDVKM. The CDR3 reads CASSSTGTGDYEQYF. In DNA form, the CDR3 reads TGTGCCAGCAGTTCCACCGGGACAGGGGACTACGAGCAGTACTTC.

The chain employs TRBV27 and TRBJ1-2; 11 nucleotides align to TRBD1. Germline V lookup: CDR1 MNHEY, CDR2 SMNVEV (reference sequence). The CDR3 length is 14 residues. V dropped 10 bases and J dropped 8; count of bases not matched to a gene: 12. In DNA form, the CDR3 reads TGTGCCACCGCCACCGGACAGGGGGCGGGAGGCTACACCTTC. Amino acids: CATATGQGAGGYTF.

CDR3 loop: CASRKQAGNTIYF. In DNA, the CDR3 is TGTGCCAGCAGAAAACAGGCTGGAAACACCATATATTTT. This sequence joins TRBV12-3 or TRBV12-4 and TRBJ1-3, with D possibly TRBD1 on 5 matching bases. This CDR3 has 13 residues. V lost 6 bases, J lost 2 bases, and 8 bases lay in between.